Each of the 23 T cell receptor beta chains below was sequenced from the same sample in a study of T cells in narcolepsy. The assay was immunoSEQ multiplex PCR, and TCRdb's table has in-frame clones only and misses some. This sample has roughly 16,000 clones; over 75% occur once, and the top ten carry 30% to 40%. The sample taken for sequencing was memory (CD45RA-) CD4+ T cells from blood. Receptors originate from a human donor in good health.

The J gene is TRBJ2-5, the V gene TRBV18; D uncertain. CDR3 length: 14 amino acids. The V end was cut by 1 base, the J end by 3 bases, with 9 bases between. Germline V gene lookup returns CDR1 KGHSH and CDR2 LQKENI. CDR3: CASSPQDGKETQYF. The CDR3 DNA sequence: TGTGCCAGCTCACCACAAGACGGAAAAGAGACCCAGTACTTC.

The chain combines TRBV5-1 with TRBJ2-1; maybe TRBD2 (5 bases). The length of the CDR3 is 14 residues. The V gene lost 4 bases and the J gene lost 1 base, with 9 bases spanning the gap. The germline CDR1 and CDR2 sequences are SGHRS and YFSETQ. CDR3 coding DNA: TGCGCCAGCAGCGCGGGCCAGTCCTACAATGAGCAGTTCTTC. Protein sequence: CASSAGQSYNEQFF. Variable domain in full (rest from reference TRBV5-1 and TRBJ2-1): KAGVTQTPRYLIKTRGQQVTLSCSPISGHRSVSWYQQTPGQGLQFLFEYFSETQRNKGNFPGRFSGRQFSNSRSEMNVSTLELGDSALYLCASSAGQSYNEQFFGPGTRLTVL.

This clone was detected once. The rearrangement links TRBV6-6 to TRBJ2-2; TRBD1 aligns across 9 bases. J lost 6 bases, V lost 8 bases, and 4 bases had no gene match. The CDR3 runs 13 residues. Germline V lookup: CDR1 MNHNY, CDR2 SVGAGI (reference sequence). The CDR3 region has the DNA TGTGCCAGCCGGGACAGGGATGCCGGGGAGCTGTTTTTT. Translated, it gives CASRDRDAGELFF.

CDR3 in DNA: TGTGCCAGCAGCTGGACAGGGAGAGATGGCTACACCTTC. Amino acid sequence: CASSWTGRDGYTF. The J gene is TRBJ1-2, the V gene TRBV11-2, with TRBD1 matching over 8 bases. Germline V gene lookup returns CDR1 SGHAT and CDR2 FQNNGV. V lost 4 bases, J lost 6 bases, and 4 bases stayed unmatched. The CDR3 is 13 amino acids.

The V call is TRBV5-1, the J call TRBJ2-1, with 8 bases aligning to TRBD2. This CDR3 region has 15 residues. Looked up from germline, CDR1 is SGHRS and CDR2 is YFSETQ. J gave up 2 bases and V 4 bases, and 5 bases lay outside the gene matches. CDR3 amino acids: CASSLTSATYNEQFF. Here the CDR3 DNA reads TGCGCCAGCAGCCTGACTAGCGCAACCTACAATGAGCAGTTCTTC.

The chain's CDR3 is CASSLRDLETQYF. The CDR3 bases are TGCGCCAGCAGCTTGCGGGACCTGGAGACCCAGTACTTC. The rearrangement links TRBV5-1 to TRBJ2-5; D may match TRBD1 or TRBD2 (5 bases each). Trimming cost V 1 base and J 5 bases, with 9 bases left between them. There are 13 residues in the CDR3. Germline values: CDR1 SGHRS, CDR2 YFSETQ.

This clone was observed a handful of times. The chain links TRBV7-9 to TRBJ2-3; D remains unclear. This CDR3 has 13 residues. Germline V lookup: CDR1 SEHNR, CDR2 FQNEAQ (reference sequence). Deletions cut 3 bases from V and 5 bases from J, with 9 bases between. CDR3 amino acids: CASSLAVGDTQYF. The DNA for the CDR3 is TGTGCCAGCAGCTTGGCCGTTGGAGATACGCAGTATTTT.

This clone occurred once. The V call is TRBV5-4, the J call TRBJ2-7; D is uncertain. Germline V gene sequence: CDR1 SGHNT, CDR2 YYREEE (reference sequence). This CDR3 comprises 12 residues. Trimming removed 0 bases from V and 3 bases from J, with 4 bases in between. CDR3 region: CASSLASYEQYF. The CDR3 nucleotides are TGTGCCAGCAGCTTGGCTAGCTACGAGCAGTACTTC.

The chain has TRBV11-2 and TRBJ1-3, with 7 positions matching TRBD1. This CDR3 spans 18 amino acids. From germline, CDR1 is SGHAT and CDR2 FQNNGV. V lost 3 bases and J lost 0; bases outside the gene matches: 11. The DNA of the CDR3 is TGTGCCAGCAGCTTTTCGGGACAGCCGTTGTTCTCTGGAAACACCATATATTTT. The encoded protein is CASSFSGQPLFSGNTIYF. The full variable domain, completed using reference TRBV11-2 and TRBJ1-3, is EAGVAQSPRYKIIEKRQSVAFWCNPISGHATLYWYQQILGQGPKLLIQFQNNGVVDDSQLPKDRFSAERLKGVDSTLKIQPAKLEDSAVYLCASSFSGQPLFSGNTIYFGEGSWLTVV.

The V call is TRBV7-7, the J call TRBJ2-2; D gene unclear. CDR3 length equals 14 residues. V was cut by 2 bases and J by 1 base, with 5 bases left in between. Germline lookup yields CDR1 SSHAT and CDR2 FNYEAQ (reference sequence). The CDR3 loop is CASSLSLNTGELFF. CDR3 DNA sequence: TGTGCCAGCAGCTTAAGCTTGAACACCGGGGAGCTGTTTTTT.

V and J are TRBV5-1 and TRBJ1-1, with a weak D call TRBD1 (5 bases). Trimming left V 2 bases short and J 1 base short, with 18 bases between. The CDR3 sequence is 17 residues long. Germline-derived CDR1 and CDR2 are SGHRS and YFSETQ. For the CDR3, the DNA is TGCGCCAGCAGCTTCTCCGGGACGCTGACTAGGAACACTGAAGCTTTCTTT. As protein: CASSFSGTLTRNTEAFF.

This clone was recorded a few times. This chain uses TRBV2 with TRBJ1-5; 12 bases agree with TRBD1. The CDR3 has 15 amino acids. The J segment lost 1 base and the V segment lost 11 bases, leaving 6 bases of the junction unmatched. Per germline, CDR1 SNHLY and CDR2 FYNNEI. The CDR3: CAGGTGGASNQPQHF. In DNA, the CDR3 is TGTGCCGGAGGGACAGGGGGCGCAAGCAATCAGCCCCAGCATTTT.

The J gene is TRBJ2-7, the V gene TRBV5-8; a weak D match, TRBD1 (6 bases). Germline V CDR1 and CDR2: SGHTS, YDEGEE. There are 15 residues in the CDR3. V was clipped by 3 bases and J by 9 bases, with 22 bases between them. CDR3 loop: CASSWVVVQGFGQYF. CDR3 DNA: TGTGCCAGCAGCTGGGTCGTGGTACAGGGTTTCGGGCAGTACTTC.

The CDR3 DNA reads TGTGCCAGCAGCTTGTACAGGGTAGGGTATGGCTACACCTTC. This codes for CASSLYRVGYGYTF. V usage is TRBV5-4 and J usage is TRBJ1-2, with a tentative D call TRBD1 (6 bases). CDR3 length equals 14 residues. Trimming removed 1 base from V and 5 bases from J, with 12 bases in between. Germline assignment: CDR1 SGHNT and CDR2 YYREEE (reference sequence).

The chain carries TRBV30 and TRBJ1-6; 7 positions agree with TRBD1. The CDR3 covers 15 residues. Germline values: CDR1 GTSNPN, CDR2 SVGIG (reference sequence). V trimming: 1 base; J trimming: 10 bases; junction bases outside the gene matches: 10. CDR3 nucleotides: TGTGCCTGGAGTGGGGCTCGACAGGGAGGATCACCCCTCCACTTT. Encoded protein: CAWSGARQGGSPLHF.

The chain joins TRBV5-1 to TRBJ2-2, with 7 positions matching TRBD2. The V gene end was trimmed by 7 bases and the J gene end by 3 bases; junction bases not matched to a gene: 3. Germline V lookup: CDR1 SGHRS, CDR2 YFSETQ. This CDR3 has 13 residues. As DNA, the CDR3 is TGCGCCAGCGGCGGGAGTGACACCGGGGAGCTGTTTTTT. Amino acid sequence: CASGGSDTGELFF.

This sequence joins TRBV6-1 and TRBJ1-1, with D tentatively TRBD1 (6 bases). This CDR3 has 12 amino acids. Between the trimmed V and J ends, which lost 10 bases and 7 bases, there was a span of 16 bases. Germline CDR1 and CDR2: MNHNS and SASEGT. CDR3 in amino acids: CATGLGGDEAFF. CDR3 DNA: TGTGCCACTGGTTTAGGGGGAGATGAAGCTTTCTTT.

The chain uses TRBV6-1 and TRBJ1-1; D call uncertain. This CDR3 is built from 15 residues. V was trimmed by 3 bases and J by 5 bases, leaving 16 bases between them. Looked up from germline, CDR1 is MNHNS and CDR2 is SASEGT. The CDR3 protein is CASSDQSAGHTEAFF. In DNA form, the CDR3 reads TGTGCCAGCAGTGACCAATCGGCTGGGCATACTGAAGCTTTCTTT.

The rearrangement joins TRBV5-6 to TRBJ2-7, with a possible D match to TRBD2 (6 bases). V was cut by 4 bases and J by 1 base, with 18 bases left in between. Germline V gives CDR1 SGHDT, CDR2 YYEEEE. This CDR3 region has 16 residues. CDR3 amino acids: CASSSAGSRVSYEQYF. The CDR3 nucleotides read TGTGCCAGCAGCAGCGCGGGGAGCCGGGTTTCCTACGAGCAGTACTTC.

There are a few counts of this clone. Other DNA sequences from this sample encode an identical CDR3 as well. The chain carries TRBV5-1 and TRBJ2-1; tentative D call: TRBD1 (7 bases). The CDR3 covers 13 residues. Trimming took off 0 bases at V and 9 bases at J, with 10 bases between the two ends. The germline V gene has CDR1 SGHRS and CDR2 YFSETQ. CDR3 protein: CASSLVQGGEQFF. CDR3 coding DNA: TGCGCCAGCAGCTTGGTTCAGGGGGGTGAGCAGTTCTTC.

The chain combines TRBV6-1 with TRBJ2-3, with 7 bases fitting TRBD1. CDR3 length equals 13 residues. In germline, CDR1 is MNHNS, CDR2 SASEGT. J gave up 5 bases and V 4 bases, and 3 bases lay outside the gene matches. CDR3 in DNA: TGTGCCAGCAGTGGAAACAGGGGAGATACGCAGTATTTT. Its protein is CASSGNRGDTQYF.

This chain's CDR3 is CASSLTSVMGNTIYF. The CDR3 DNA reads as TGTGCCAGCAGCTTAACCTCGGTAATGGGAAACACCATATATTTT. The chain links TRBV7-2 to TRBJ1-3; unclear D gene. The CDR3 has 15 residues. CDR1 is SGHTA and CDR2 is FQGNSA in the germline V gene. V was cut by 2 bases and J by 4 bases, with 12 bases left in between.

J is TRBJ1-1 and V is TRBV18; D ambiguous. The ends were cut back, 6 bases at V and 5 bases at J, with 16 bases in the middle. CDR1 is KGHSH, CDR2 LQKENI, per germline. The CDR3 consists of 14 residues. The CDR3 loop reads CASSRQKGGTEAFF. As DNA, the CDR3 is TGTGCCAGCTCGCGCCAAAAGGGTGGGACTGAAGCTTTCTTT.